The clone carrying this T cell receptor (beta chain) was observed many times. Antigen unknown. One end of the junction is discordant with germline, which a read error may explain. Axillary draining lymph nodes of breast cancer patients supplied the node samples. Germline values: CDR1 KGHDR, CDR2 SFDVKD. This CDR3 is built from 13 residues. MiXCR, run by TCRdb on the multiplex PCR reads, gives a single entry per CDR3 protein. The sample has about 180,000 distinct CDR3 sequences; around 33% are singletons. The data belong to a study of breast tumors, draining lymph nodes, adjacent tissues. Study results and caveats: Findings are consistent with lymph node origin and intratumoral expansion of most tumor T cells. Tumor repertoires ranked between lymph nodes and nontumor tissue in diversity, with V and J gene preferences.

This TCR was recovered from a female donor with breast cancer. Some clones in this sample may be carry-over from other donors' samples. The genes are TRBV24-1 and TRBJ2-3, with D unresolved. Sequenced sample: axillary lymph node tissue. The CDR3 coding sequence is TGTGCCACCAGTGATCGGACCACAGATCCGCAGTATTTT. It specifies CATSDRTTDPQYF.